Given below is one TCR beta chain in context. The data derive from a study of blood T cell repertoires in COVID-19. Study at large: Whether acute or convalescent, the COVID-19 samples came from the United States, Italy and Spain. T cells, B-cell-depleted T cells, or PBMCs provided the cDNA or gDNA that served as material.

Measured with immunoSEQ multiplex PCR; TCRdb has only the in-frame clones, and not every one. Found here are roughly 220,000 clones, roughly 75% of them singletons; the top ten hold about 5.5%. CDR1 SGDLS and CDR2 YYNGEE come from the germline V gene. The CDR3 consists of 14 residues. Losses at the gene ends were 4 bases for V and 5 bases for J; bases not matched to a gene: 7. This TCR was recovered from a woman between 65 and 79 years old with acute or convalescent COVID-19. The sample taken for sequencing was peripheral blood. The V call is TRBV9, the J call TRBJ2-5; 8 nucleotides agree with TRBD2. The CDR3, as DNA: TGTGCCAGCAGCTTCGGGACTAGTGGGGAGACCCAGTACTTC. This codes for CASSFGTSGETQYF.